This record looks at one T cell receptor beta chain sequence and its context. Its cognate antigen is unknown. This specimen belongs to a study of a mutant IDH1 vaccine in newly diagnosed glioma. Study background: Vaccine administration was initiated 4-6 weeks following radiotherapy alone, or with temozolomide cycles. Visits designated V12 and V13 were conducted at weeks 35 and 47, respectively.

Only in-frame clones appear in the TCRdb table, and some are missing; sequencing was by immunoSEQ multiplex PCR. The table shows 33,000 or so clones, with 60% to 85% occurring only once. The time point is: week 35, safety follow-up. Every vaccination contained 300 ug of the mutant IDH1 20-mer peptide and was paired with topical imiquimod. The germline gives CDR1 SNHLY, CDR2 FYNNEI. The V end was cut by 8 bases, the J end by 4 bases, with 18 bases between. This CDR3 has 15 amino acids. Here the sequenced sample was PBMCs, taken from a glioma patient whose treatment included an IDH1 peptide vaccine. The origin of this receptor is a woman younger than 45 with glioma. Some clones in this sample may be carry-over from other donors' samples. The J gene is TRBJ1-5, the V gene TRBV2; D possibly corresponds to TRBD1 (5 bases). This CDR3 is CASGARESGNQPQHF. CDR3 in DNA: TGTGCCAGCGGTGCCAGGGAATCGGGGAATCAGCCCCAGCATTTT.